The next 8 T cell receptor beta chains were all read from a single sample in a study of blood T cell repertoires in COVID-19. Assay: immunoSEQ multiplex PCR; the TCRdb copy retains only in-frame clones and omits some. The data hold 400,000 to 500,000 clones, with 86% observed a single time. The sequenced material came from peripheral blood. The receptors come from a woman under 40 with active or convalescent COVID-19.

The chain uses TRBV6-1 and TRBJ2-2; TRBD2 matches 13 bases. The germline V gene has CDR1 MNHNS and CDR2 SASEGT. This CDR3 is 19 amino acids long. The V gene end was trimmed by 3 bases and the J gene end by 2 bases; junction bases not matched to a gene: 9. CDR3 loop: CASSENPGLAGYNTGELFF. CDR3 DNA: TGTGCCAGCAGTGAGAACCCGGGACTAGCGGGATATAACACCGGGGAGCTGTTTTTT.

This clone came up once. The rearrangement joins TRBV29-1 to TRBJ1-2, with 7 bases aligning to TRBD1. This CDR3 spans 13 amino acids. J was trimmed by 4 bases and V by 6 bases; bases with no gene match: 8. CDR1 is SQVTM, CDR2 ANQGSEA, per germline. CDR3 nucleotides: TGCAGCGTCTTACAGGGGAACACCTATGGCTACACCTTC. It yields the protein CSVLQGNTYGYTF. The full variable domain, completed using reference TRBV29-1 and TRBJ1-2, is SAVISQKPSRDICQRGTSLTIQCQVDSQVTMMFWYRQQPGQSLTLIATANQGSEATYESGFVIDKFPISRPNLTFSTLTVSNMSPEDSSIYLCSVLQGNTYGYTFGSGTRLTVV.

Turning to this clone: The sample carries other DNA sequences with the same CDR3. The chain uses TRBV7-9 and TRBJ1-6, with TRBD1 matching 8 bases. This CDR3 region has 14 residues. Losses at the gene ends were 5 bases for V and 9 bases for J; bases not matched to a gene: 6. The germline V gene has CDR1 SEHNR and CDR2 FQNEAQ (reference sequence). DNA of the CDR3: TGTGCCAGCAGCCTTGGACAGGGAGGTTCACCCCTCCACTTT. It codes for CASSLGQGGSPLHF.

This clone was found once. CDR3 amino acids: CASSPGTSGNTGELFF. CDR3 nucleotide sequence: TGCGCCAGCAGCCCAGGGACTAGCGGGAACACCGGGGAGCTGTTTTTT. This chain joins TRBV5-1 and TRBJ2-2; 11 nucleotides line up with TRBD2. V trimming: 4 bases; J trimming: 1 base; junction bases outside the gene matches: 3. CDR3 length: 16 residues. Germline CDR1 is SGHRS and CDR2 is YFSETQ. The variable domain in full, with the rest retrieved from reference TRBV5-1 and TRBJ2-2, is KAGVTQTPRYLIKTRGQQVTLSCSPISGHRSVSWYQQTPGQGLQFLFEYFSETQRNKGNFPGRFSGRQFSNSRSEMNVSTLELGDSALYLCASSPGTSGNTGELFFGEGSRLTVL.

The chain recombines TRBV2 with TRBJ2-7; 9 bases align to TRBD1. With V trimmed by 4 bases and J by 5 bases, 6 bases remained unmatched. The V gene's germline CDR1 is SNHLY and CDR2 FYNNEI. CDR3 size: 14 residues. Here the CDR3 DNA reads TGTGCCAGCAGTGTCGGGACAGGGCCGCACGAGCAGTACTTC. This sequence encodes CASSVGTGPHEQYF.

The gene calls are TRBV5-6 and TRBJ1-4; a weak D match, TRBD1 (6 bases). Trimming removed 3 bases from V and 6 bases from J, with 12 bases in between. The CDR3 totals 14 residues. Germline-derived CDR1 and CDR2 are SGHDT and YYEEEE. The CDR3 is CASSSQGYDEKLFF. Written as DNA, the CDR3 is TGTGCCAGCAGCTCGCAGGGGTATGATGAAAAACTGTTTTTT. The full variable domain, rest sourced from reference TRBV5-6 and TRBJ1-4, is DAGVTQSPTHLIKTRGQQVTLRCSPKSGHDTVSWYQQALGQGPQFIFQYYEEEERQRGNFPDRFSGHQFPNYSSELNVNALLLGDSALYLCASSSQGYDEKLFFGSGTQLSVL.

The V and J genes are TRBV6-2 or TRBV6-3 and TRBJ2-3; D remains ambiguous. The CDR3 sequence is 18 residues long. V lost 0 bases and J 0 bases, leaving 16 bases between the germline ends. Germline CDR1 MNHEY, CDR2 SVGEGT. CDR3 protein: CASSYSPKREESTDTQYF. CDR3 sequence (DNA): TGTGCCAGCAGTTACTCGCCGAAGAGAGAAGAAAGCACAGATACGCAGTATTTT.

This clone was counted a few times. The chain combines TRBV6-2 or TRBV6-3 with TRBJ1-2, with D unclear. Trimming cost V 4 bases and J 2 bases, with 5 bases left between them. CDR3 size: 12 residues. Germline V gene data show CDR1 as MNHEY and CDR2 as SVGEGT. CDR3 loop: CASSLENYGYTF. In DNA, the CDR3 is TGTGCCAGCAGTTTGGAGAACTATGGCTACACCTTC.